This T cell receptor (beta chain) originates from a study of technical replicates of blood from several donors. The CDR3 is made up of 13 amino acids. The germline V and J ends were trimmed by 4 bases and 2 bases, with 9 bases remaining between them. Germline CDR1 reads SGHRS; CDR2 reads YFSETQ. Repertoires were generated with immunoSEQ multiplex PCR, while TCRdb's copy carries only in-frame clones and drops some. The data hold roughly 79,000 clones, with 81% observed a single time. The receptor was derived from a human donor in good health. Some clones in this sample may be carry-over from other donors' samples. The chain uses TRBV5-1 and TRBJ1-2, with D unresolved. What was sequenced was PBMCs. As DNA, the CDR3 is TGCGCCAGCAGCAGTGACTTGAACTATGGCTACACCTTC. Amino acids: CASSSDLNYGYTF.